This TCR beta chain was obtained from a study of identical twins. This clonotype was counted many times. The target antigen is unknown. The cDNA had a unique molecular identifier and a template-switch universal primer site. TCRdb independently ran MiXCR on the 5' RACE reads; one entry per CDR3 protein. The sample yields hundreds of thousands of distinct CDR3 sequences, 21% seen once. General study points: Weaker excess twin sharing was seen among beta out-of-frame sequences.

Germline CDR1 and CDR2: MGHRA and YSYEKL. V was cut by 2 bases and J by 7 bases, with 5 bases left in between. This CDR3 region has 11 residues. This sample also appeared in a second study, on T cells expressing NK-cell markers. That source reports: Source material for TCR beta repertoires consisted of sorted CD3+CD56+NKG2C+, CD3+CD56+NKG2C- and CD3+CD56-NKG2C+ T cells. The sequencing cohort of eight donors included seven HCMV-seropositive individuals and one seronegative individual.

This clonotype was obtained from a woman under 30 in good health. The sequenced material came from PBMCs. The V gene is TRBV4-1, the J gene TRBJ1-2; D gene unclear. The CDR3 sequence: CASSQRGGYTF. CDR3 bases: TGCGCCAGCAGCCAACGGGGTGGCTACACCTTC.